The 10 T cell receptor beta chains below were found in one sample sequenced in a study of early T cells in non-severe SARS-CoV-2 infection. TCRdb analysed the 5' RACE reads with MiXCR anew, one entry per CDR3 protein. The repertoire holds 30,000 or so distinct CDR3 sequences, with 3.5% to 4.5% as singletons. The sample comprised whole blood. These receptors all stem from an adult who was a healthcare worker with PCR-confirmed SARS-CoV-2 infection or an uninfected control (not recorded which).

This clonotype was recorded at least ten times. This chain's CDR3 is CASSWTGSTGELFF. In nucleotides, the CDR3 is TGTGCCAGCAGTTGGACAGGGTCCACCGGGGAGCTGTTTTTT. The chain recombines TRBV28 with TRBJ2-2, with 8 bases matching TRBD1. The V and J ends lost 4 bases and 4 bases, in that order; junction bases with no gene match: 2. The CDR3 runs 14 residues. Germline CDR1 and CDR2: MDHEN and SYDVKM.

This clonotype was seen many times. V is TRBV4-2 and J is TRBJ2-2; TRBD2 might be the D (5 bases). CDR1 and CDR2 (germline): LGHNA, YNFKEQ. CDR3 length equals 16 residues. The V and J ends lost 0 bases and 4 bases respectively, with 12 bases between them. CDR3 amino acids: CASSQDRASFTGELFF. DNA for the CDR3: TGTGCCAGCAGCCAAGATCGGGCTAGCTTCACCGGGGAGCTGTTTTTT.

The chain couples TRBV20-1 to TRBJ2-1; a possible D gene is TRBD2 (6 bases). V lost 5 bases to trimming and J lost 6 bases, with 17 bases between them. The CDR3 is 14 amino acids. Per the germline V gene, CDR1 is DFQATT and CDR2 is SNEGSKA (reference sequence). CDR3 DNA sequence: TGCAGTGCTCCGACACGGGGGATGGTCAATGAGCAGTTCTTC. Protein sequence: CSAPTRGMVNEQFF.

This clonotype was found a few times. V and J are TRBV7-9 and TRBJ2-7, with 9 bases lining up with TRBD2. With 5 bases clipped from V and 0 bases from J, the junction kept 8 bases outside the gene matches. The CDR3 consists of 16 residues. Germline lookup yields CDR1 SEHNR and CDR2 FQNEAQ (reference sequence). The CDR3 spells CASSQLAGASSYEQYF. The CDR3 DNA reads as TGTGCCAGCAGCCAATTAGCGGGAGCCTCCTCCTACGAGCAGTACTTC.

At least ten counts were recorded for this clonotype. The chain couples TRBV7-9 to TRBJ2-3, with D perhaps matching TRBD2 (5 bases). In germline, CDR1 is SEHNR, CDR2 FQNEAQ (reference sequence). The CDR3 contains 14 residues. Trimming left V 9 bases short and J 2 bases short, with 15 bases between. The CDR3 protein is CASQPPGNTDTQYF. DNA for the CDR3: TGTGCCAGTCAACCCCCCGGGAACACAGATACGCAGTATTTT.

This clonotype was picked up many times. The V and J genes are TRBV9 and TRBJ2-5, with 8 bases lining up with TRBD1. The CDR3 sequence is 15 residues long. Trimming at V came to 2 bases and at J to 4 bases, leaving 7 bases not matched to a gene. Germline V gene sequence: CDR1 SGDLS, CDR2 YYNGEE. CDR3 sequence reads: CASSVGQGGGETQYF. The CDR3 DNA reads as TGTGCCAGCAGCGTCGGACAGGGAGGAGGAGAGACCCAGTACTTC.

Many counts were recorded for this clonotype. The chain has TRBV3-1 and TRBJ2-2, with D possibly being TRBD2 (6 bases). From germline, CDR1 is LGHDT and CDR2 YNNKEL (reference sequence). This CDR3 has 16 amino acids. Trimming shortened V by 4 bases and J by 0 bases, and 12 bases separated the two germline ends. The CDR3 nucleotides are TGTGCCAGCAGCCTCGTGGGCGGGGCGAACACCGGGGAGCTGTTTTTT. Protein sequence: CASSLVGGANTGELFF.

This clonotype was seen many times. V gene TRBV7-9 combines with J gene TRBJ1-2, with D maybe TRBD1 (6 bases). The V end was cut by 5 bases, the J end by 3 bases, with 13 bases between. The CDR3 covers 14 residues. Germline V lookup: CDR1 SEHNR, CDR2 FQNEAQ (reference sequence). CDR3 nucleotides: TGTGCCAGCAGCGACGGACAGTCCCACTATGGCTACACCTTC. Amino acids: CASSDGQSHYGYTF.

Ten or more counts support this clonotype. This chain joins TRBV6-6 and TRBJ2-5; D is possibly TRBD1 or TRBD2 (5 bases each). In germline, CDR1 is MNHNY, CDR2 SVGAGI (reference sequence). The CDR3 contains 14 residues. V shed 8 bases and J shed 2 bases, with 15 bases lying between them. The CDR3 DNA is TGTGCCAGCCGAACCGGGACGCCTCAAGAGACCCAGTACTTC. Its translation is CASRTGTPQETQYF.

This clonotype was seen ten or more times. This sequence joins TRBV6-5 and TRBJ2-5; no definite D call. V was clipped by 2 bases and J by 6 bases, with 4 bases between them. CDR3 length equals 11 residues. Germline loops: CDR1 MNHEY, CDR2 SVGAGI. The CDR3 spells CASSYGQTQYF. Here the CDR3 DNA reads TGTGCCAGCAGTTACGGGCAGACCCAGTACTTC.